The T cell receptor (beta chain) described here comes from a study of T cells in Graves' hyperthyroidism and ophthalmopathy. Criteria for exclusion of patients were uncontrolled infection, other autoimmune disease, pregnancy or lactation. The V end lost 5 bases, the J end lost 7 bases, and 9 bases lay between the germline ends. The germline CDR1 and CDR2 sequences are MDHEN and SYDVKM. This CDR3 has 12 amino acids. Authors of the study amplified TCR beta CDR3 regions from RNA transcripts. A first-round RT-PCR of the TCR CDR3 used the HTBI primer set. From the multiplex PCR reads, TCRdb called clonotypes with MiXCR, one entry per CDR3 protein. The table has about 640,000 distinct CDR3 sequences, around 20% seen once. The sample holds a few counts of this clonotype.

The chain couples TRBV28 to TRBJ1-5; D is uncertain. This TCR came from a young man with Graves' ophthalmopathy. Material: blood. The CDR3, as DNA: TGTGCCAGCAGTGCCCTTGGCCAGCCCCAGCATTTT. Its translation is CASSALGQPQHF.